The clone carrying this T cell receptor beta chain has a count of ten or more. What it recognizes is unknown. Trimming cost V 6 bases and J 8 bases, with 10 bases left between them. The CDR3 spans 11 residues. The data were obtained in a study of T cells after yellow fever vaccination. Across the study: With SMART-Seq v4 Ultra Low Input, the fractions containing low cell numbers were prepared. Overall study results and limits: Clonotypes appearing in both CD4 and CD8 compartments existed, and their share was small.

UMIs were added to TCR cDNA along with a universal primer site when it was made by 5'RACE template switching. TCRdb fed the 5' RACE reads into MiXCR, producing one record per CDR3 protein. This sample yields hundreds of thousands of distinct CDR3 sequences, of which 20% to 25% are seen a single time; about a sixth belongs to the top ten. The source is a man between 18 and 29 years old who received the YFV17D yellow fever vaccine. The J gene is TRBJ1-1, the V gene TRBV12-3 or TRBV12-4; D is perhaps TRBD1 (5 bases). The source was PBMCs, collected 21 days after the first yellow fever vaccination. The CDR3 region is CASSWGVEAFF. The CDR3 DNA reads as TGTGCCAGCAGCTGGGGGGTCGAAGCTTTCTTT.